This T cell receptor (beta chain) appears in the sequencing data of a study of cytomegalovirus exposure and HLA in healthy donors. Study overall: A prior analysis found about 110 million unique TCR beta sequences from 150 million to 200 million T cells.

The CDR3 sequence is 18 residues long. V gave up 0 bases and J gave up 3 bases; unmatched junction bases: 8. CDR1 and CDR2 (germline): SGDLS, YYNGEE. General study findings and limits: Diagnosis of cytomegalovirus status made by the classifier reportedly showed high specificity and sensitivity. An analysis done earlier found most TCR beta V segments productive about 90% or about 30% of the time. The study found most TCR sequences rare, yet found some public TCRs in many donors.

Notes on this clone: Its matching antigen is unknown.

With 60 Vbeta and 13 Jbeta primers, the PCR was carried out. The data were produced by immunoSEQ multiplex PCR, yet TCRdb's version contains in-frame clones alone and is incomplete. The sample holds roughly 160,000 clones, 70% to 80% seen once. The origin of this receptor is a young man in good health and CMV-seropositive. The chain recombines TRBV9 with TRBJ1-3, with TRBD1 matching 11 bases. Material: PBMCs. The CDR3 spells CASSVEGTGGGGGNTIYF. Written as DNA, the CDR3 is TGTGCCAGCAGCGTAGAAGGGACAGGGGGAGGAGGTGGAAACACCATATATTTT.